The clone carrying this TCR beta chain was seen only a few times. The data are from a study of early stage breast cancer tumors. Across the whole study: ER+/PR+/HER2- status applied to about 70% of the 16 invasive breast tumors.

Per germline, CDR1 LNHDA and CDR2 SQIVND (reference sequence). The length of the CDR3 is 13 residues. Trimming pared 3 bases from V and 5 bases from J, leaving 8 bases between. The method was immunoSEQ multiplex PCR; TCRdb's version includes in-frame clones alone and lacks a portion of them. The sample records about 28,000 clones, roughly 77% being singletons. The sample consisted of blood. The chain uses TRBV19 and TRBJ1-5; D gene unclear. This sequence originates from a person aged 40-50 years with breast cancer. The CDR3 sequence: CASSIRSDQPQHF. The CDR3 DNA sequence: TGTGCCAGTAGTATCAGGTCCGATCAGCCCCAGCATTTT.